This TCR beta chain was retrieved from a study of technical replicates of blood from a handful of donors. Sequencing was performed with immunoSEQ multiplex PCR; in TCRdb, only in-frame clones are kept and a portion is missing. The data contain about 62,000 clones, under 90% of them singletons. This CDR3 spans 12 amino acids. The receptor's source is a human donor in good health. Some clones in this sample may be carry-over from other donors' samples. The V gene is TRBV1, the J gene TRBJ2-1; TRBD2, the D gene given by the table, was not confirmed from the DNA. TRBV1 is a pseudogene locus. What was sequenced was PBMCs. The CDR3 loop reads CTSSRGGDEQFF. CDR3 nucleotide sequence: TGCACCAGCAGCCGGGGGGGGGATGAGCAGTTCTTC.